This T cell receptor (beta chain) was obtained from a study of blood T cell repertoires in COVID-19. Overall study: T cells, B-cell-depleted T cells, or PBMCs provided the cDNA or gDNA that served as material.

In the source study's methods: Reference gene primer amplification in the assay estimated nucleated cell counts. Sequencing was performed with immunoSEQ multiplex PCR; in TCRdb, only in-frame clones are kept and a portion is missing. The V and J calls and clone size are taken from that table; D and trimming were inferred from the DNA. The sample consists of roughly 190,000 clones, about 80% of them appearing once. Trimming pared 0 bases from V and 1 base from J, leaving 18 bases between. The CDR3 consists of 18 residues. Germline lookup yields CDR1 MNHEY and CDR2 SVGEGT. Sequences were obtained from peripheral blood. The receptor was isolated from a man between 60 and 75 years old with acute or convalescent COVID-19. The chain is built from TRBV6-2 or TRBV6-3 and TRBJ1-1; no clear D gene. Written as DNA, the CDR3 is TGTGCCAGCAGTTACTCTTTCCCGCTTTCTACGGGGAACACTGAAGCTTTCTTT. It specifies CASSYSFPLSTGNTEAFF.